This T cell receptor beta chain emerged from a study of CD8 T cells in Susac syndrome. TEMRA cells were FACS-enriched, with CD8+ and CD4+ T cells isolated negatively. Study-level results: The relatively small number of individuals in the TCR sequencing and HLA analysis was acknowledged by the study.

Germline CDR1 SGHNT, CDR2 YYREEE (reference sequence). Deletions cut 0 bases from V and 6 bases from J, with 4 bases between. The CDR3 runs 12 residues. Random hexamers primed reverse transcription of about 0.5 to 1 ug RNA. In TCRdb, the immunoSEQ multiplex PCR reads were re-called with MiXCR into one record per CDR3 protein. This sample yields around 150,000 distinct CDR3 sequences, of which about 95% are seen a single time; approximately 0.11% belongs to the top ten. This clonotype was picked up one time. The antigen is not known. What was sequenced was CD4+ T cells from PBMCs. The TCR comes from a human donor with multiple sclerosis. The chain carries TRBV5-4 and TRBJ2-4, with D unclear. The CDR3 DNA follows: TGTGCCAGCAGCTTGGATGTAAACATTCAGTACTTC. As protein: CASSLDVNIQYF.